These T cell receptor beta chains were read from a single sample in a study of T cells after yellow fever vaccination. A single record per CDR3 protein comes from TCRdb applying MiXCR to the 5' RACE reads. The sample gives some 320,000 distinct CDR3 sequences, approximately 10% of which show up once; around 3.1% is in the top ten. Sequenced here: CD4+ T cells sorted from PBMCs, sampled 5 days after the yellow fever booster vaccination. The receptor source for this set is a man aged 18 to 30 who received the YFV17D yellow fever vaccine. Each CDR3 is given with its conserved first and last residue. A D gene is named only where the DNA matches it firmly. Only part of the rows carry a size: once, few, many, or a class if the clone is expanded.

J gene: TRBJ1-3
V gene: TRBV25-1
clone size: few
D gene: NA
CDR3 DNA: TGTGCCAGCAGTGTGGGGGGGGCTCGCGGAAACACCATATATTTT
CDR3 protein: CASSVGGARGNTIYF

J gene: TRBJ2-5
V gene: TRBV5-1
clone size: few
D gene: TRBD2
CDR3 DNA: TGCGCCAGCAGCTTGGCCGGGACTAGCACCCAAGAGACCCAGTACTTC
CDR3 protein: CASSLAGTSTQETQYF

J gene: TRBJ2-1
V gene: TRBV12-3/TRBV12-4
clone size: few
D gene: NA
CDR3 DNA: TGTGCCAGCAGCAACGACGAGAATGAGCAGTTCTTC
CDR3 protein: CASSNDENEQFF

J gene: TRBJ2-3
V gene: TRBV6-6
clone size: few
D gene: NA
CDR3 DNA: TGTGCCAGCCGGGCTGAGGGCCCTGCGCAGTATTTT
CDR3 protein: CASRAEGPAQYF

J gene: TRBJ1-1
V gene: TRBV7-9
clone size: many
D gene: NA
CDR3 DNA: TGTGCCAGCAGATCAAGCTCGGGGCAGACGAACACTGAAGCTTTCTTT
CDR3 protein: CASRSSSGQTNTEAFF

J gene: TRBJ2-7
V gene: TRBV11-2
clone size: NA
D gene: TRBD1
CDR3 DNA: TGTGCCAGCAGCTCCGGGACAGGGTACCACGAGCAGTACTTC
CDR3 protein: CASSSGTGYHEQYF

J gene: TRBJ2-7
V gene: TRBV5-4
clone size: NA
D gene: TRBD1
CDR3 DNA: TGTGCCAGCAGCCTGCCGGGACAGGGAGGCTACGAGCAGTACTTC
CDR3 protein: CASSLPGQGGYEQYF

J gene: TRBJ2-1
V gene: TRBV20-1
clone size: few
D gene: NA
CDR3 DNA: TGCAGTGCTAGTGGGGGACGAGTCGATGAGCAGTTCTTC
CDR3 protein: CSASGGRVDEQFF

J gene: TRBJ2-3
V gene: TRBV5-1
clone size: few
D gene: NA
CDR3 DNA: TGCGCCAGCAGCTCCCCCGACCGAGATACGCAGTATTTT
CDR3 protein: CASSSPDRDTQYF

J gene: TRBJ2-3
V gene: TRBV7-2
clone size: many
D gene: TRBD2
CDR3 DNA: TGTGCCAGCAGTAAGCGGGGGCTGGAAGATACGCAGTATTTT
CDR3 protein: CASSKRGLEDTQYF

J gene: TRBJ1-1
V gene: TRBV5-5
clone size: few
D gene: NA
CDR3 DNA: TGTGCCAGTATACAGGGTTCCACTGAAGCTTTCTTT
CDR3 protein: CASIQGSTEAFF

J gene: TRBJ1-2
V gene: TRBV18
clone size: NA
D gene: NA
CDR3 DNA: TGTGCCAGCTCACCACCGGGGGCCACGGGTGGCTACACCTTC
CDR3 protein: CASSPPGATGGYTF

J gene: TRBJ1-4
V gene: TRBV4-1
clone size: NA
D gene: TRBD1
CDR3 DNA: TGCGCCAGCAGCCAGTGGACAGGGGCAGTTAATGAAAAACTGTTTTTT
CDR3 protein: CASSQWTGAVNEKLFF

J gene: TRBJ2-5
V gene: TRBV11-1
clone size: NA
D gene: NA
CDR3 DNA: TGTGCCAGCAGGAGTGGGGGTCAAGAGACCCAGTACTTC
CDR3 protein: CASRSGGQETQYF

J gene: TRBJ1-1
V gene: TRBV29-1
clone size: NA
D gene: NA
CDR3 DNA: TGCAGCGTGAATGGGAGATTGAACACTGAAGCTTTCTTT
CDR3 protein: CSVNGRLNTEAFF

J gene: TRBJ1-1
V gene: TRBV7-3
clone size: NA
D gene: NA
CDR3 DNA: TGTGCCAGCAGCCTACAGCTGAACACTGAAGCTTTCTTT
CDR3 protein: CASSLQLNTEAFF

J gene: TRBJ1-2
V gene: TRBV20-1
clone size: NA
D gene: TRBD1
CDR3 DNA: TGCAGTGCCACAGGGGACGGGGGTTATGGCTACACCTTC
CDR3 protein: CSATGDGGYGYTF

J gene: TRBJ2-5
V gene: TRBV20-1
clone size: few
D gene: NA
CDR3 DNA: TGCAGTGCTAGGCGCGGGGCCGAACGACAAGAGACCCAGTACTTC
CDR3 protein: CSARRGAERQETQYF

J gene: TRBJ2-5
V gene: TRBV5-1
clone size: NA
D gene: NA
CDR3 DNA: TGCGCCAGCAGCTTGGCACCGGGGGTATCGGTAGAGACCCAGTACTTC
CDR3 protein: CASSLAPGVSVETQYF

J gene: TRBJ2-1
V gene: TRBV7-3
clone size: few
D gene: NA
CDR3 DNA: TGTGCCAGCAGCTCCCGGGACTCATCCGATGAGCAGTTCTTC
CDR3 protein: CASSSRDSSDEQFF

J gene: TRBJ1-5
V gene: TRBV15
clone size: NA
D gene: NA
CDR3 DNA: TGTGCCACCAGCAGAGGGAGGCAGGAGAGCAATCAGCCCCAGCATTTT
CDR3 protein: CATSRGRQESNQPQHF

J gene: TRBJ2-2
V gene: TRBV18
clone size: few
D gene: NA
CDR3 DNA: TGTGCCAGCTCACCACCGAATACTGGACAGATCACCGGGGAGCTGTTTTTT
CDR3 protein: CASSPPNTGQITGELFF

J gene: TRBJ2-3
V gene: TRBV20-1
clone size: many
D gene: TRBD1
CDR3 DNA: TGCAGTGCCAAGAGACAGGGTCCAGATACGCAGTATTTT
CDR3 protein: CSAKRQGPDTQYF

J gene: TRBJ2-5
V gene: TRBV6-5
clone size: NA
D gene: NA
CDR3 DNA: TGTGCCAGCACCCTCGCCGGTACTGAGACCCAGTACTTC
CDR3 protein: CASTLAGTETQYF

J gene: TRBJ1-2
V gene: TRBV6-5
clone size: few
D gene: TRBD1
CDR3 DNA: TGTGCCAGCAGTCACGGACAGGGAAACTATGGCTACACCTTC
CDR3 protein: CASSHGQGNYGYTF

J gene: TRBJ2-1
V gene: TRBV2
clone size: NA
D gene: TRBD1
CDR3 DNA: TGTGCCAGCAGCGTAGACAGGGGATCCTACAATGAGCAGTTCTTC
CDR3 protein: CASSVDRGSYNEQFF

J gene: TRBJ2-7
V gene: TRBV6-1
clone size: many
D gene: NA
CDR3 DNA: TGTGCCAGCAGTGAAGAGGGGCCGACCTACGAGCAGTACTTC
CDR3 protein: CASSEEGPTYEQYF

J gene: TRBJ1-5
V gene: TRBV19
clone size: many
D gene: NA
CDR3 DNA: TGTGCCAGTAGTATTAAGGGGGGAAGCAATCAGCCCCAGCATTTT
CDR3 protein: CASSIKGGSNQPQHF

J gene: TRBJ1-5
V gene: TRBV12-5
clone size: NA
D gene: TRBD1
CDR3 DNA: TGTGCTAGTGGTTTATTGTTAGGAGGGACAGGGTCCAATCAGCCCCAGCATTTT
CDR3 protein: CASGLLLGGTGSNQPQHF

J gene: TRBJ2-7
V gene: TRBV7-9
clone size: NA
D gene: NA
CDR3 DNA: TGTGCCAGCAGTCTAGCCAACCAGAACTACGAGCAGTACTTC
CDR3 protein: CASSLANQNYEQYF

J gene: TRBJ2-3
V gene: TRBV19
clone size: NA
D gene: NA
CDR3 DNA: TGTGCCAGTAGGCAATCGCCAGATACGCAGTATTTT
CDR3 protein: CASRQSPDTQYF

J gene: TRBJ2-5
V gene: TRBV14
clone size: few
D gene: NA
CDR3 DNA: TGTGCCAGCAGCCAGGGGAGATTCGGGATTCAAGAGACCCAGTACTTC
CDR3 protein: CASSQGRFGIQETQYF

J gene: TRBJ1-2
V gene: TRBV12-3/TRBV12-4
clone size: many
D gene: TRBD1
CDR3 DNA: TGTGCCAGCAGTCCCGGGACAGGGCGCTATGGCTACACCTTC
CDR3 protein: CASSPGTGRYGYTF

J gene: TRBJ2-1
V gene: TRBV24-1
clone size: few
D gene: TRBD1
CDR3 DNA: TGTGCCACCAGTGACGACAGGGGGGGCTCCTACAATGAGCAGTTCTTC
CDR3 protein: CATSDDRGGSYNEQFF

J gene: TRBJ2-2
V gene: TRBV15
clone size: few
D gene: NA
CDR3 DNA: TGTGCCACCAGCAGAGATAGTCGAGGTCACGGGGAGCTGTTTTTT
CDR3 protein: CATSRDSRGHGELFF

J gene: TRBJ2-7
V gene: TRBV6-6
clone size: NA
D gene: NA
CDR3 DNA: TGTGCCAGCAACGGCGGGGGCTTCTACGAGCAGTACTTC
CDR3 protein: CASNGGGFYEQYF

J gene: TRBJ2-6
V gene: TRBV6-2/TRBV6-3
clone size: NA
D gene: NA
CDR3 DNA: TGTGCCAGCAACCCGACCAGGTCTGGGGCCAACGTCCTGACTTTC
CDR3 protein: CASNPTRSGANVLTF

J gene: TRBJ1-2
V gene: TRBV7-9
clone size: few
D gene: NA
CDR3 DNA: TGTGCCAGCAGCTCCAGGATTGGCGGCTACACCTTC
CDR3 protein: CASSSRIGGYTF

J gene: TRBJ1-5
V gene: TRBV6-5
clone size: many
D gene: NA
CDR3 DNA: TGTGCCAGCGGCGGGGGCGTCGGGAGCAATCAGCCCCAGCATTTT
CDR3 protein: CASGGGVGSNQPQHF

J gene: TRBJ2-3
V gene: TRBV20-1
clone size: many
D gene: TRBD2
CDR3 DNA: TGCAGTGCTAGTAGCGGGGGCACAGATACGCAGTATTTT
CDR3 protein: CSASSGGTDTQYF

J gene: TRBJ2-7
V gene: TRBV29-1
clone size: few
D gene: TRBD1
CDR3 DNA: TGCAGCGTTTCATCGGGGACAGGGGTGTACGAGCAGTACTTC
CDR3 protein: CSVSSGTGVYEQYF

J gene: TRBJ2-2
V gene: TRBV5-6
clone size: few
D gene: NA
CDR3 DNA: TGTGCCAGCAACAGGGAGGACACCGGGGAGCTGTTTTTT
CDR3 protein: CASNREDTGELFF

J gene: TRBJ1-2
V gene: TRBV5-1
clone size: NA
D gene: TRBD1
CDR3 DNA: TGCGCCAGCAGCTTTTGGGACAGGTCTAACTATGGCTACACCTTC
CDR3 protein: CASSFWDRSNYGYTF

J gene: TRBJ2-1
V gene: TRBV5-6
clone size: few
D gene: NA
CDR3 DNA: TGTGCCAGCGATGCAGGGGTCGGTGAGCAGTTCTTC
CDR3 protein: CASDAGVGEQFF

J gene: TRBJ1-5
V gene: TRBV6-6
clone size: few
D gene: NA
CDR3 DNA: TGTGCCAGCAGTTACTCAAGGTGGGGGGATCAGCCCCAGCATTTT
CDR3 protein: CASSYSRWGDQPQHF